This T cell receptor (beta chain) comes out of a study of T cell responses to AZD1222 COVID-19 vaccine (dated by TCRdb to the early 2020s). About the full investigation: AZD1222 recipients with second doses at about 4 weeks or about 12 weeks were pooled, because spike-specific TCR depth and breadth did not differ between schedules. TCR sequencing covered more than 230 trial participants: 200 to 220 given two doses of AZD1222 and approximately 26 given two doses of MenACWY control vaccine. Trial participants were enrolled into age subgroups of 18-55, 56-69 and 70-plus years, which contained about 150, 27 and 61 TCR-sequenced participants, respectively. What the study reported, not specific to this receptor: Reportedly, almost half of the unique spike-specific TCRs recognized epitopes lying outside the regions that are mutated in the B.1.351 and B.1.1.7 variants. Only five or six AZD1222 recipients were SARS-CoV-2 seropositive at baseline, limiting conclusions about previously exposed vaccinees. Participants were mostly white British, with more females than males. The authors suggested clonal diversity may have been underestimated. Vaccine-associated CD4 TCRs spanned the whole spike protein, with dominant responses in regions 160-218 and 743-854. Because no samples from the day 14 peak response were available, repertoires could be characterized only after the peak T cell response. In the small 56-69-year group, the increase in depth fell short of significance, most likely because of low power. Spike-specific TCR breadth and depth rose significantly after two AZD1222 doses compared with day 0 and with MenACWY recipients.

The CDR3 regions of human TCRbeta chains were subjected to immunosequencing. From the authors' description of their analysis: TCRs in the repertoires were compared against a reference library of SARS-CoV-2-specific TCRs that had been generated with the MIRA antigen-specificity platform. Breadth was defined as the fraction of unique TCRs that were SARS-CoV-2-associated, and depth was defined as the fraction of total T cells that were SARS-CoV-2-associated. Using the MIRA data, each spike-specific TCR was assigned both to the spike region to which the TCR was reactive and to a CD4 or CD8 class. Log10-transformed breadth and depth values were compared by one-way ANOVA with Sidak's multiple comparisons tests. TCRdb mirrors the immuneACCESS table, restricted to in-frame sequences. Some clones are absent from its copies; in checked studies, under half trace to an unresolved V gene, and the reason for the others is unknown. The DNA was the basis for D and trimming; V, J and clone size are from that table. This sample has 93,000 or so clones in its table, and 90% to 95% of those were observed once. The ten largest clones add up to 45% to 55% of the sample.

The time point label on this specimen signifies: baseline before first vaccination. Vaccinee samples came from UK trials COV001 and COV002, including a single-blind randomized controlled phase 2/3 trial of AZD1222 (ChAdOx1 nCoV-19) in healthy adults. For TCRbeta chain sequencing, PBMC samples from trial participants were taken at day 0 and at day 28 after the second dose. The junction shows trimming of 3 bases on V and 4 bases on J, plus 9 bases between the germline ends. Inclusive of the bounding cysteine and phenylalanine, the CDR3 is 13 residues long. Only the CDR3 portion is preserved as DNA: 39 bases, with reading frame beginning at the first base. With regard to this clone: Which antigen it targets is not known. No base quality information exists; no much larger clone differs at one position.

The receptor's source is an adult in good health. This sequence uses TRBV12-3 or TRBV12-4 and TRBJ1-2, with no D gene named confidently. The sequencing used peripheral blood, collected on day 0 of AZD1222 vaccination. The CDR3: CASSFDSSYGYTF. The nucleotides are TGTGCCAGCAGTTTTGACTCGTCCTATGGCTACACCTTC.